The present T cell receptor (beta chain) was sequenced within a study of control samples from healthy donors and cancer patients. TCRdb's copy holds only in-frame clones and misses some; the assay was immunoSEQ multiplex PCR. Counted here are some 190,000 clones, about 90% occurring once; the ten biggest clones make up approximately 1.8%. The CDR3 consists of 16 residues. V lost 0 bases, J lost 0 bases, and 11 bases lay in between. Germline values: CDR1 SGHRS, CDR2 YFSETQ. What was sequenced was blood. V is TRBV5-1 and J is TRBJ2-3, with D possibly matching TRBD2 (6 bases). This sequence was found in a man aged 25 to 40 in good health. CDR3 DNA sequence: TGCGCCAGCAGCTTGGTATTGACTAGTAGCACAGATACGCAGTATTTT. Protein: CASSLVLTSSTDTQYF.